These 15 T cell receptor beta chains share one sample of origin, sequenced in a study of blood T cell repertoires in COVID-19. Using immunoSEQ multiplex PCR, the repertoire was profiled, and TCRdb retains in-frame clones only, with some absent. The sample records over 100,000 clones, around 87% being singletons. Sequenced input: peripheral blood. Receptors were obtained from a man aged 45-65 years with active COVID-19.

The chain joins TRBV29-1 to TRBJ1-1; perhaps TRBD1 as D (6 bases). The CDR3 is 11 amino acids. V shed 6 bases and J shed 11 bases, with 16 bases lying between them. Germline V gene lookup returns CDR1 SQVTM and CDR2 ANQGSEA. Here the CDR3 reads CSVPRGGKAFF. The CDR3 coding sequence is TGCAGCGTCCCAAGAGGGGGAAAGGCTTTCTTT. Complete variable domain (other parts from reference TRBV29-1 and TRBJ1-1): SAVISQKPSRDICQRGTSLTIQCQVDSQVTMMFWYRQQPGQSLTLIATANQGSEATYESGFVIDKFPISRPNLTFSTLTVSNMSPEDSSIYLCSVPRGGKAFFGQGTRLTVV.

V usage is TRBV5-5 and J usage is TRBJ2-1, with D tentatively TRBD1 (5 bases). Looked up from germline, CDR1 is SGHKS and CDR2 is YYEKEE (reference sequence). The CDR3 is 19 residues long. Trimming pared 4 bases from V and 9 bases from J, leaving 32 bases between. The CDR3 region has the DNA TGTGCCAGCAGCCCCACCGCAGGTCGCGGACACTGGAGCGAACCTGAGCAGTTCTTC. Amino acids: CASSPTAGRGHWSEPEQFF.

J is TRBJ1-5 and V is TRBV6-5; 12 positions agree with TRBD1. The germline V gene has CDR1 MNHEY and CDR2 SVGAGI. V lost 7 bases and J lost 7; bases outside the gene matches: 8. The CDR3 spans 15 residues. Here the CDR3 reads CASNPGTGGWQPQHF. CDR3 nucleotide sequence: TGTGCCAGCAATCCCGGGACAGGGGGCTGGCAGCCCCAGCATTTT.

This sequence joins TRBV6-5 and TRBJ2-3; D possibly corresponds to TRBD2 (7 bases). The CDR3 totals 15 residues. CDR1 MNHEY and CDR2 SVGAGI come from the germline V gene. The ends were cut back, 6 bases at V and 4 bases at J, with 17 bases in the middle. CDR3 nucleotides: TGTGCCAGCAGGCCGCGGTGGGGGGGCCCAGATACGCAGTATTTT. It encodes CASRPRWGGPDTQYF.

This chain connects TRBV7-2 to TRBJ2-5; D is perhaps TRBD1 (6 bases). Germline V gives CDR1 SGHTA, CDR2 FQGNSA. The CDR3 sequence is 12 residues long. The V gene lost 6 bases and the J gene lost 7 bases, with 12 bases spanning the gap. Written as DNA, the CDR3 is TGTGCCAGCAGAGACAGGATTGGGACCCAGTACTTC. Its translation: CASRDRIGTQYF.

The V and J genes are TRBV4-3 and TRBJ2-7; a possible D gene is TRBD1 (5 bases). There are 15 residues in the CDR3. Germline V gives CDR1 LGHNA, CDR2 YSLEER. V dropped 0 bases and J dropped 0 bases, with 9 bases sitting between them. This CDR3 reads CASSQESRASYEQYF. For the CDR3, the DNA is TGCGCCAGCAGCCAAGAAAGCAGGGCCTCCTACGAGCAGTACTTC.

CDR3 in amino acids: CASRDRGQTYEQYF. In DNA, the CDR3 is TGTGCCAGCCGAGACAGGGGCCAAACCTACGAGCAGTACTTC. The chain couples TRBV27 to TRBJ2-7; 8 bases match TRBD1. The V gene end was trimmed by 8 bases and the J gene end by 2 bases; junction bases not matched to a gene: 8. This CDR3 spans 14 amino acids. The germline V gene has CDR1 MNHEY and CDR2 SMNVEV (reference sequence).

The gene calls are TRBV20-1 and TRBJ2-5; D may be TRBD2 (5 bases). Trimming took off 5 bases at V and 4 bases at J, with 8 bases between the two ends. CDR1 and CDR2 from the germline V gene are DFQATT and SNEGSKA (reference sequence). The length of the CDR3 is 11 residues. The CDR3 is CSAYGGETQYF. CDR3 DNA sequence: TGCAGTGCTTACGGAGGAGAGACCCAGTACTTC.

The rearrangement joins TRBV5-8 to TRBJ2-5; D is ambiguous. V lost 2 bases, J lost 4 bases, and 3 bases lay in between. The length of the CDR3 is 11 residues. Germline loops: CDR1 SGHTS, CDR2 YDEGEE. CDR3 in amino acids: CASSFLETQYF. CDR3 bases: TGTGCCAGCAGCTTTCTAGAGACCCAGTACTTC.

This sequence joins TRBV5-1 and TRBJ1-1, with D possibly TRBD1 on 5 matching bases. The CDR3 contains 11 residues. CDR1 and CDR2 (germline): SGHRS, YFSETQ. The V end lost 8 bases, the J end lost 5 bases, and 10 bases lay between the germline ends. This chain's CDR3 is CASNRGTEAFF. The CDR3, as DNA: TGCGCCAGTAACCGGGGGACTGAAGCTTTCTTT. The full variable domain, with the rest looked up from reference TRBV5-1 and TRBJ1-1, is KAGVTQTPRYLIKTRGQQVTLSCSPISGHRSVSWYQQTPGQGLQFLFEYFSETQRNKGNFPGRFSGRQFSNSRSEMNVSTLELGDSALYLCASNRGTEAFFGQGTRLTVV.

CDR3 region: CSVGGYYTDTQYF. In DNA form, the CDR3 reads TGCAGCGTTGGCGGGTACTACACAGATACGCAGTATTTT. The gene calls are TRBV29-1 and TRBJ2-3; D might be TRBD2 (5 bases). Germline CDR1 SQVTM, CDR2 ANQGSEA. V dropped 4 bases and J dropped 2 bases, with 10 bases sitting between them. The length of the CDR3 is 13 residues.

The rearrangement uses TRBV18 and TRBJ1-1; 7 bases are shared with TRBD1. V shed 3 bases and J 6 bases; nucleotides not matched to a gene: 4. This CDR3 is 13 amino acids long. Per germline, CDR1 KGHSH and CDR2 LQKENI. DNA for the CDR3: TGTGCCAGCTCACCGACAGGGAGGCCTGAAGCTTTCTTT. This encodes CASSPTGRPEAFF.

This clone was recorded a few times. The chain employs TRBV12-3 or TRBV12-4 and TRBJ2-1, with a possible D match to TRBD2 (5 bases). Between the trimmed V and J ends, which lost 7 bases and 10 bases, there was a span of 11 bases. The CDR3 loop spans 11 amino acids. The DNA of the CDR3 is TGTGCCAGCACCAATAGCGACGAGCAGTTCTTC. Translated: CASTNSDEQFF.

V gene TRBV11-2 combines with J gene TRBJ2-1; D is uncertain. The germline gives CDR1 SGHAT, CDR2 FQNNGV. The CDR3 has 17 residues. Trimming took off 4 bases at V and 0 bases at J, with 16 bases between the two ends. DNA for the CDR3: TGTGCCAGCAGCTCGCGCCCGTCCGGTGCCTCCTACAATGAGCAGTTCTTC. It codes for CASSSRPSGASYNEQFF.

The rearrangement links TRBV30 to TRBJ1-2, with no clear D. CDR3 length: 15 amino acids. Trimming shortened V by 0 bases and J by 6 bases, and 17 bases separated the two germline ends. Germline assignment: CDR1 GTSNPN and CDR2 SVGIG (reference sequence). The CDR3 sequence is CAWSVPWLGRDGYTF. DNA of the CDR3: TGTGCCTGGAGTGTACCATGGCTGGGTCGGGATGGCTACACCTTC.